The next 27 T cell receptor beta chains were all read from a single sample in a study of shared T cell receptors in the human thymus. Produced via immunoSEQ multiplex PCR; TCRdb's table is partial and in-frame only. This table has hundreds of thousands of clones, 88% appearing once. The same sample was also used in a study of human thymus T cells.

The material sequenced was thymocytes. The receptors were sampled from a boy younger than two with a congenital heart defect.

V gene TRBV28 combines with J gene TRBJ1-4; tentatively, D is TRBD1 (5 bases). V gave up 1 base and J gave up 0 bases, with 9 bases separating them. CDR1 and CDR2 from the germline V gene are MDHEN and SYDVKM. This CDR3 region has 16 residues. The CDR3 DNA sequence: TGTGCCAGCAGTTTATCGCCAGGGACAACTAATGAAAAACTGTTTTTT. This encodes CASSLSPGTTNEKLFF. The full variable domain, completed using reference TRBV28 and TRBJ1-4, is DVKVTQSSRYLVKRTGEKVFLECVQDMDHENMFWYRQDPGLGLRLIYFSYDVKMKEKGDIPEGYSVSREKKERFSLILESASTNQTSMYLCASSLSPGTTNEKLFFGSGTQLSVL.

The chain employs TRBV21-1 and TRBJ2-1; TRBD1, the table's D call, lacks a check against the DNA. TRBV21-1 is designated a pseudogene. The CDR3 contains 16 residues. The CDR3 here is CASSPPPGQGLYEQFF. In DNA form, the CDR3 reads TGTGCCAGCAGCCCCCCCCCTGGACAGGGACTGTATGAGCAGTTCTTC.

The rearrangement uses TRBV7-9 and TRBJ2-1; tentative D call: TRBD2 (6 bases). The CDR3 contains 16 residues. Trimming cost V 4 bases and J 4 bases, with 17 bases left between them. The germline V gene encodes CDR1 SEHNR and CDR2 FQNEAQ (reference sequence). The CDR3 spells CASSSTLRDWYNEQFF. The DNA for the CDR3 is TGTGCCAGCAGCTCAACCCTCCGGGACTGGTACAATGAGCAGTTCTTC.

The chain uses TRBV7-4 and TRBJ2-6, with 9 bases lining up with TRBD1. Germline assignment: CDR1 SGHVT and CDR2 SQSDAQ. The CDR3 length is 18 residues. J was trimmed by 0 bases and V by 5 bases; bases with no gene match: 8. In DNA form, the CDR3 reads TGTGCCAGCAGCCCTGCCGGGACAGGGAACTCTGGGGCCAACGTCCTGACTTTC. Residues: CASSPAGTGNSGANVLTF. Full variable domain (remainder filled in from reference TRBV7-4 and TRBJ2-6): GAGVSQSPRYKVAKRGRDVALRCDSISGHVTLYWYRQTLGQGSEVLTYSQSDAQRDKSGRPSGRFSAERPERSVSTLKIQRTEQGDSAVYLCASSPAGTGNSGANVLTFGAGSRLTVL.

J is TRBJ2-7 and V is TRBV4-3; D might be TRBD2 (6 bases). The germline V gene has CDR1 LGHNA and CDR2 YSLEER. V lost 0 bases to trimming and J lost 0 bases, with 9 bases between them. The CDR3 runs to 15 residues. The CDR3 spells CASSQEVAASYEQYF. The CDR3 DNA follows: TGCGCCAGCAGCCAAGAGGTAGCGGCCTCCTACGAGCAGTACTTC.

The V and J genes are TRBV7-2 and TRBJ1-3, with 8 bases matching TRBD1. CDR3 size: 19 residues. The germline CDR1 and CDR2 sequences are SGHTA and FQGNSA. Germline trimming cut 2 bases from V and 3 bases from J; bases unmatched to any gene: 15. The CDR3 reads CASSLRGSGDRQIGNTIYF. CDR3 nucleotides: TGTGCCAGCAGCTTACGAGGCTCTGGGGACAGGCAAATTGGAAACACCATATATTTT.

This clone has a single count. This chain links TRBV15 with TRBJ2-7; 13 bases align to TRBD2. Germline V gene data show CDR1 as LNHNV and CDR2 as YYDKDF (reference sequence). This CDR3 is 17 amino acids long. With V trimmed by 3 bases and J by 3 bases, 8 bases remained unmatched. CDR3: CATSSGLAGVAGYEQYF. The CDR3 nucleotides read TGTGCCACCAGCAGTGGACTAGCGGGAGTGGCAGGCTACGAGCAGTACTTC. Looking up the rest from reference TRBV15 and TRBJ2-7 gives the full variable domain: DAMVIQNPRYQVTQFGKPVTLSCSQTLNHNVMYWYQQKSSQAPKLLFHYYDKDFNNEADTPDNFQSRRPNTSFCFLDIRSPGLGDTAMYLCATSSGLAGVAGYEQYFGPGTRLTVT.

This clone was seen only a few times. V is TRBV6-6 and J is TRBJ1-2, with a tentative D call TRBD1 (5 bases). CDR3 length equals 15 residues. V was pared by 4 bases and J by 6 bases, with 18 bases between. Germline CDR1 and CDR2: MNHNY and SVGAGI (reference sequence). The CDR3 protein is CASSWGVGGEDGYTF. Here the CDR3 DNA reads TGTGCCAGCAGTTGGGGAGTCGGGGGAGAAGATGGCTACACCTTC.

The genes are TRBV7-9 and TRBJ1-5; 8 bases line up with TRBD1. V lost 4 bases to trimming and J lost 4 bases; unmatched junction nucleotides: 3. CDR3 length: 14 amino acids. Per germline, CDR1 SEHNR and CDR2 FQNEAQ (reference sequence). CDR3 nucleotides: TGTGCCAGCAGCTATGACAGGGGTAATCAGCCCCAGCATTTT. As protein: CASSYDRGNQPQHF.

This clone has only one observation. The CDR3 loop reads CASRPHRAQVDTQYF. The CDR3 DNA is TGTGCCAGCAGACCACACAGGGCTCAGGTAGATACGCAGTATTTT. V and J are TRBV6-1 and TRBJ2-3; maybe TRBD1 (6 bases). The CDR3 contains 15 residues. From germline, CDR1 is MNHNS and CDR2 SASEGT. Trimming took off 6 bases at V and 5 bases at J, with 18 bases between the two ends.

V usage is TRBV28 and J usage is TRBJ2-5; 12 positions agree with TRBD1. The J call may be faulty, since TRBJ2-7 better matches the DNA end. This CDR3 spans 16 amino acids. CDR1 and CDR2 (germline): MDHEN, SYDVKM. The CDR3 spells CASNLNGTGGWYEQYF. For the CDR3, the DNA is TGTGCCAGCAACTTGAACGGGACAGGGGGCTGGTACGAGCAGTACTTC.

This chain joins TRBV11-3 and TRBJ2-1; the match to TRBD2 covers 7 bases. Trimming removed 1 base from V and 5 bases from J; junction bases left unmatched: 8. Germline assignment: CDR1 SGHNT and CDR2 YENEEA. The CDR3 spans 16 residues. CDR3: CASSLGKREPNNEQFF. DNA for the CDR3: TGTGCCAGCAGCTTAGGGAAGCGGGAACCAAACAATGAGCAGTTCTTC. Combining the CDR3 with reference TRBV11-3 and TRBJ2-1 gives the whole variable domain EAGVVQSPRYKIIEKKQPVAFWCNPISGHNTLYWYLQNLGQGPELLIRYENEEAVDDSQLPKDRFSAERLKGVDSTLKIQPAELGDSAVYLCASSLGKREPNNEQFFGPGTRLTVL.

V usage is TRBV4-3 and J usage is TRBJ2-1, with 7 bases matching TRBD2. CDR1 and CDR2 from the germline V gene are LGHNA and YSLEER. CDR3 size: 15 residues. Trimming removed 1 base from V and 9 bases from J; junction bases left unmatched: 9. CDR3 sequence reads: CASSQVASGAPEQFF. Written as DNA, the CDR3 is TGCGCCAGCAGCCAAGTGGCTAGCGGAGCCCCTGAGCAGTTCTTC.

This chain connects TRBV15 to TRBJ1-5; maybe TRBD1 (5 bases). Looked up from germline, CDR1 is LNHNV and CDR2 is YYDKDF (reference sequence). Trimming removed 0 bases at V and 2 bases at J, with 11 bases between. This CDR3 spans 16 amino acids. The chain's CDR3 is CATSRDLGVRNQPQHF. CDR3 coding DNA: TGTGCCACCAGCAGAGATTTAGGGGTTCGCAATCAGCCCCAGCATTTT.

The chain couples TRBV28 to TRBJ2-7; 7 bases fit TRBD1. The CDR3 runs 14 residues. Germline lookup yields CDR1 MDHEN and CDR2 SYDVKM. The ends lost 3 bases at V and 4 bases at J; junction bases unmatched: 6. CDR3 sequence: CASSFPAGGYEQYF. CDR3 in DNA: TGTGCCAGCAGTTTCCCCGCAGGGGGTTACGAGCAGTACTTC. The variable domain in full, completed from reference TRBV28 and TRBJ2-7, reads DVKVTQSSRYLVKRTGEKVFLECVQDMDHENMFWYRQDPGLGLRLIYFSYDVKMKEKGDIPEGYSVSREKKERFSLILESASTNQTSMYLCASSFPAGGYEQYFGPGTRLTVT.

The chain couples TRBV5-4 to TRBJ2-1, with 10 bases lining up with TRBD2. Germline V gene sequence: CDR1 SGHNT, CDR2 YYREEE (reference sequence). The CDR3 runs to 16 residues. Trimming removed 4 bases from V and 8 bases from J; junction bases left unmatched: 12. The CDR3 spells CASSATLAGVPDEQFF. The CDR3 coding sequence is TGTGCCAGCAGCGCAACCCTAGCGGGAGTCCCCGATGAGCAGTTCTTC.

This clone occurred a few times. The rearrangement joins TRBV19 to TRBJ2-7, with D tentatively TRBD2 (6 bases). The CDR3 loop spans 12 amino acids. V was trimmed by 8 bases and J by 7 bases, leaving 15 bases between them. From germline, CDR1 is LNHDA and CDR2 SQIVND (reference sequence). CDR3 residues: CASRGKPGEQYF. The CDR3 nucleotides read TGTGCCAGTCGCGGGAAGCCTGGGGAGCAGTACTTC.

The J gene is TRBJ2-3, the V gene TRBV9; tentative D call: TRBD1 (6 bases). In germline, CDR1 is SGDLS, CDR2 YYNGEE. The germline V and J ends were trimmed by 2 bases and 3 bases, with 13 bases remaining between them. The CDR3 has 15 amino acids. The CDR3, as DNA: TGTGCCAGCAGCGTCCTTAAGGGGGATACAGATACGCAGTATTTT. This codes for CASSVLKGDTDTQYF.

CDR3 coding DNA: TGTGCCAGCAGTCTTCTTATTACAGGGACTAGCGGTTCCTCCTACAATGAGCAGTTCTTC. Its translation is CASSLLITGTSGSSYNEQFF. The chain recombines TRBV7-7 with TRBJ2-1; 11 bases fit TRBD2. The germline V gene has CDR1 SSHAT and CDR2 FNYEAQ (reference sequence). The CDR3 length is 20 residues. The V and J ends lost 6 bases and 0 bases, in that order; junction bases with no gene match: 16.

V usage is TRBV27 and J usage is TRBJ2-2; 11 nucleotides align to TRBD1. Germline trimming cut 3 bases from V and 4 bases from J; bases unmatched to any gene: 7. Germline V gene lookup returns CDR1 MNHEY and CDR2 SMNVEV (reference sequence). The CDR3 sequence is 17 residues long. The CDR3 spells CASSFPGQGGGTGELFF. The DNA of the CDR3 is TGTGCCAGCAGTTTTCCGGGACAGGGGGGAGGCACCGGGGAGCTGTTTTTT.

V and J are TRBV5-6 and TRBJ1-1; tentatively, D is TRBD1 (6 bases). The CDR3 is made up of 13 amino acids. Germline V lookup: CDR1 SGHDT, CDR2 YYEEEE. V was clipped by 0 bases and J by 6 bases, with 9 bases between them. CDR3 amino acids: CASSLAGGPEAFF. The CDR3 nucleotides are TGTGCCAGCAGCTTGGCCGGGGGGCCTGAAGCTTTCTTT.

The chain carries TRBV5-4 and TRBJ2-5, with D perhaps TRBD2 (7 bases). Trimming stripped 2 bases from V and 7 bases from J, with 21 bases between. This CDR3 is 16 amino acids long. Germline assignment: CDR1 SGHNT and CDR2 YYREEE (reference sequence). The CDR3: CASSFTGGESQGTQYF. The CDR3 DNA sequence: TGTGCCAGCAGCTTTACGGGGGGCGAATCCCAGGGGACCCAGTACTTC.

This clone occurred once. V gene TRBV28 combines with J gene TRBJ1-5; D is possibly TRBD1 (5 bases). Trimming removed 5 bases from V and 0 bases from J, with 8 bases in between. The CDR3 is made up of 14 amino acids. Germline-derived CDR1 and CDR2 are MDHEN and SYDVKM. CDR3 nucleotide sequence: TGTGCCAGCAGTAGACAGCATAGCAATCAGCCCCAGCATTTT. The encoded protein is CASSRQHSNQPQHF.

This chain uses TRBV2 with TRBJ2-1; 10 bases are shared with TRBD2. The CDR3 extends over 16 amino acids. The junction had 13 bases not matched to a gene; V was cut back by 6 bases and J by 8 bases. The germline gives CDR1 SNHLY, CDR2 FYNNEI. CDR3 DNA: TGTGCCAGCAGACCTCTACCTAGCGGGAGAGGGGATGAGCAGTTCTTC. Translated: CASRPLPSGRGDEQFF.

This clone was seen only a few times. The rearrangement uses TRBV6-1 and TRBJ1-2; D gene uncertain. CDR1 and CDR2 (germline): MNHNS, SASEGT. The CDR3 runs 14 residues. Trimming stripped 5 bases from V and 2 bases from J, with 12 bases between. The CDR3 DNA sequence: TGTGCCAGCAGTCTTATGTGGAGGAACTATGGCTACACCTTC. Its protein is CASSLMWRNYGYTF.

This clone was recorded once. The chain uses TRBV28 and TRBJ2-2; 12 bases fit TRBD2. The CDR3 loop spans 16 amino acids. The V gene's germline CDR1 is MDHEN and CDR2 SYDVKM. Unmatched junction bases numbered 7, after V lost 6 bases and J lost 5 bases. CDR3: CASRGLAGGPTGELFF. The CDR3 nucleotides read TGTGCCAGCAGGGGTCTAGCGGGAGGGCCGACCGGGGAGCTGTTTTTT. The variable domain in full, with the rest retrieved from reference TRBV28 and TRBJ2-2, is DVKVTQSSRYLVKRTGEKVFLECVQDMDHENMFWYRQDPGLGLRLIYFSYDVKMKEKGDIPEGYSVSREKKERFSLILESASTNQTSMYLCASRGLAGGPTGELFFGEGSRLTVL.

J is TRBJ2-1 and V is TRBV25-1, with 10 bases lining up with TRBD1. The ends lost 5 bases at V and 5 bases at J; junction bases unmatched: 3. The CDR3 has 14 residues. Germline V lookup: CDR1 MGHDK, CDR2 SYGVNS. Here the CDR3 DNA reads TGTGCCAGCAGTCCCGGGACAGGGGACAATGAGCAGTTCTTC. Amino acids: CASSPGTGDNEQFF.